This record looks at one T cell receptor beta chain sequence and its context. Its antigen remains unknown. The record originates from a study of cytomegalovirus exposure and HLA in healthy donors. Study-wide background: Among the 370 or so donors who were genotyped, 81% fell in the genetic ancestry cluster that is associated with self-reported Caucasian donors.

Study-level points and caveats: In an earlier analysis, productive rearrangement rates for most beta V segments clustered near 87% or 30%. Later on, a genetic analysis was performed. It linked a missense variant in DCLRE1C with V- and J-gene trimming of TCR beta. In vitro assays verified that a few CMV-associated chains recognized CMV antigens specifically.

The V segment lost 3 bases and the J segment 2 bases; nucleotides outside the gene matches: 20. The CDR3 covers 20 residues. Germline-derived CDR1 and CDR2 are SGDLS and YYNGEE. Primers included in the PCR were 60 Vbeta and 13 Jbeta primers. Only in-frame clones appear in the TCRdb table, and some are missing; sequencing was by immunoSEQ multiplex PCR. The sample includes about 120,000 clones, 77% of them seen just once. The material sequenced was PBMCs. The chain joins TRBV9 to TRBJ1-5; 7 nucleotides align to TRBD1. The receptor was isolated from a middle-aged man in good health and CMV-seropositive. The CDR3 region has the DNA TGTGCCAGCAGCGGTTTTGGGGGGCAGGGGGGAGGTGACGGCAATCAGCCCCAGCATTTT. Residues: CASSGFGGQGGGDGNQPQHF.